This T cell receptor beta chain came from a study of T cells in women clearing cervical HPV infection. Study-wide findings and caveats: CIN3+ cases had significantly higher TCR richness than controls; evenness did not differ.

To note about this clone: The antigen remains unidentified. The CDR3 extends 3 residues past the end of the read, so its final part is completed from the germline J gene.

The repertoire was sequenced with immunoSEQ multiplex PCR; TCRdb's copy has only in-frame clones and lacks some. The sample data list about 29,000 clones. This CDR3 contains 14 residues. The germline V gene encodes CDR1 DFQATT and CDR2 SNEGSKA (reference sequence). Trimming at V came to 7 bases and at J to 0 bases, leaving 7 bases not matched to a gene. The sequencing input was blood buffy coat. The rearrangement uses TRBV20-1 and TRBJ2-7, with TRBD2 matching over 9 bases. The receptor comes from a woman between 18 and 70 years old with a cervical HPV16 infection that either progressed to CIN3+ or cleared (not recorded which). CDR3 DNA, as far as it was read: TGCAGTGGGTTGGCGGGAGGGAGCTCCTACGAG. Translated: CSGLAGGSSYE. The CDR3 as a whole reads CSGLAGGSSYEQYF.